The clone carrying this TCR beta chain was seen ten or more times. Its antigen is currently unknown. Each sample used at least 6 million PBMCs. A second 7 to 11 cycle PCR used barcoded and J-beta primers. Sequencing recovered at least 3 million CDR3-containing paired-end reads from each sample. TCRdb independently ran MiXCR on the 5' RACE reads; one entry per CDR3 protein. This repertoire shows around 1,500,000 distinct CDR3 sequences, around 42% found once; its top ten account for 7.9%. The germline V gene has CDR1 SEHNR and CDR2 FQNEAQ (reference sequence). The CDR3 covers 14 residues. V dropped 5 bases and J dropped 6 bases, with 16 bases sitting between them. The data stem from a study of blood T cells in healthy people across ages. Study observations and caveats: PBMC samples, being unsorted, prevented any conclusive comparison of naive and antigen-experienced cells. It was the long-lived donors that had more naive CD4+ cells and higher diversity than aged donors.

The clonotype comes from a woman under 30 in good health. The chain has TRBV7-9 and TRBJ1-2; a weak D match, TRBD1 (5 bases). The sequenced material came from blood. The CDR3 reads CASSTQETRDGYTF. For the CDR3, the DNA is TGTGCCAGCAGCACACAGGAAACTAGGGATGGCTACACCTTC.